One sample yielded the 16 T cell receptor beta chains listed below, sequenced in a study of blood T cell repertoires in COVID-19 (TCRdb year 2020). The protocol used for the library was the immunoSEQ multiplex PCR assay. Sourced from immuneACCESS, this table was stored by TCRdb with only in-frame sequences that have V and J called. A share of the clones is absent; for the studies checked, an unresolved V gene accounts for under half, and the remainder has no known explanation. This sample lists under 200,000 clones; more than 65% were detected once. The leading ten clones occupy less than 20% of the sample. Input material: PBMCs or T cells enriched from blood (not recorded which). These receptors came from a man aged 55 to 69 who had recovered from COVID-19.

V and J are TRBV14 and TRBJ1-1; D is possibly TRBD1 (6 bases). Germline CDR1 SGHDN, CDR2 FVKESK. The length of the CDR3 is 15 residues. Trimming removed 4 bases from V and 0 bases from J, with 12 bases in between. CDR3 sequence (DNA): TGTGCCAGCAGCCTAACGACAGGTCTGAACACTGAAGCTTTCTTT. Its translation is CASSLTTGLNTEAFF.

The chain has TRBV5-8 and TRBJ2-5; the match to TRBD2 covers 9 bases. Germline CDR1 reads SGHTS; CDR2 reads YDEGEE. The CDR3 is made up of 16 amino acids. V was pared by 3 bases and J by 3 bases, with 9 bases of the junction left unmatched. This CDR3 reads CASSWDSGSQEETQYF. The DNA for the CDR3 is TGTGCCAGCAGCTGGGATAGCGGGAGTCAGGAAGAGACCCAGTACTTC.

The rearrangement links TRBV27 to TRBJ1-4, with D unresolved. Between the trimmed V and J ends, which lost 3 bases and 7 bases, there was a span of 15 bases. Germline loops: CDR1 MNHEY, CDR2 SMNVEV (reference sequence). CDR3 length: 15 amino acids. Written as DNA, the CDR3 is TGTGCCAGCAGTTTCCGCCCCGAAGGGAGTGAAAAACTGTTTTTT. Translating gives CASSFRPEGSEKLFF.

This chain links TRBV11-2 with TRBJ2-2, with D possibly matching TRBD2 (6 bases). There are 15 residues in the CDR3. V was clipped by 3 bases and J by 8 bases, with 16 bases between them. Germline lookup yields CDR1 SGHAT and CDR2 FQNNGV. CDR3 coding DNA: TGTGCCAGCAGCTTGGGACGACCCGGAGGGGGGGAGCTGTTTTTT. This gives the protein CASSLGRPGGGELFF. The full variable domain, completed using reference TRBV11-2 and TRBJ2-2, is EAGVAQSPRYKIIEKRQSVAFWCNPISGHATLYWYQQILGQGPKLLIQFQNNGVVDDSQLPKDRFSAERLKGVDSTLKIQPAKLEDSAVYLCASSLGRPGGGELFFGEGSRLTVL.

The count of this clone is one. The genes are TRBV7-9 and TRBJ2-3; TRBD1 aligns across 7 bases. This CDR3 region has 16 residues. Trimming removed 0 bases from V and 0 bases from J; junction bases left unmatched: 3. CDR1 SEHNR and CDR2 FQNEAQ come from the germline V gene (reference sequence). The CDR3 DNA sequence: TGTGCCAGCAGCTTAGCACAGGGGAAAAGCACAGATACGCAGTATTTT. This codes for CASSLAQGKSTDTQYF.

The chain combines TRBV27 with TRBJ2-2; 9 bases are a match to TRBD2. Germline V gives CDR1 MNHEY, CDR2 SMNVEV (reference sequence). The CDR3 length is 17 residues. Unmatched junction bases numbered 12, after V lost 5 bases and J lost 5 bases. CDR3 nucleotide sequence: TGTGCCAGCAGTCCATTTAGCGGGAGATTAAGGACCGGGGAGCTGTTTTTT. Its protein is CASSPFSGRLRTGELFF.

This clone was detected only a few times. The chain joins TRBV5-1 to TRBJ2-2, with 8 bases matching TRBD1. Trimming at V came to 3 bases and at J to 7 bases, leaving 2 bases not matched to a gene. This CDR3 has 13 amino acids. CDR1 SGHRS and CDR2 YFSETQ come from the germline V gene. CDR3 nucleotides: TGCGCCAGCAGCTATGGACAGGGCGGGGAGCTGTTTTTT. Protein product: CASSYGQGGELFF.

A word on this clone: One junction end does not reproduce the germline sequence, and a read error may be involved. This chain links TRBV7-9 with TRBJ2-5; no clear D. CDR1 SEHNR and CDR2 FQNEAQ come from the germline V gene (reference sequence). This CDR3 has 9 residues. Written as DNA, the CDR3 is TGTGCCAGCAGCTTAGGGTCGGACTTC. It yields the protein CASSLGSDF.

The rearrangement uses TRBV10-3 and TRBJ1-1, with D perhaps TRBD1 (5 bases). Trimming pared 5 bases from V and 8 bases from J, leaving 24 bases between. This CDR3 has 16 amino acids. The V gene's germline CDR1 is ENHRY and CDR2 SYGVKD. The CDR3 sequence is CAISFDSLNTEKEAFF. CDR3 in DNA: TGTGCCATCAGTTTCGACAGCCTGAACACTGAAAAGGAAGCTTTCTTT.

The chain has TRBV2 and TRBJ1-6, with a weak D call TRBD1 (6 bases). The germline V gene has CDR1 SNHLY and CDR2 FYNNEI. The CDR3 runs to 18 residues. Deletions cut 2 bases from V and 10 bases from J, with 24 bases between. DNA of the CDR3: TGTGCCAGCAGTGAACAGAGCCCAGGGGTTTGGGTAGGATCACCCCTCCACTTT. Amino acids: CASSEQSPGVWVGSPLHF.

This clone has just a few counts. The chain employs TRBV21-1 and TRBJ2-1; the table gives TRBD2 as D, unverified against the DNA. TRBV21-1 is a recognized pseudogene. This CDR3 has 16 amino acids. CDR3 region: CASSKVPGGSYNEQFF. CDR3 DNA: TGTGCCAGCAGCAAAGTCCCGGGAGGCTCCTACAATGAGCAGTTCTTC.

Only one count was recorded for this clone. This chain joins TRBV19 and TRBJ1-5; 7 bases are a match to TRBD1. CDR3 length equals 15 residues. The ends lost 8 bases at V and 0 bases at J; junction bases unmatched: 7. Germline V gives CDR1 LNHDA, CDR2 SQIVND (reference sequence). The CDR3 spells CASRKGQDSNQPQHF. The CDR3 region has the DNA TGTGCCAGTCGTAAAGGACAGGATAGCAATCAGCCCCAGCATTTT.

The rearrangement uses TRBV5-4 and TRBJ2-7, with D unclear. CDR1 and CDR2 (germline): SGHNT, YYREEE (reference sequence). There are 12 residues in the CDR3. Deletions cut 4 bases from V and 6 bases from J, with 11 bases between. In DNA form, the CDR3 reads TGTGCCAGCAGCAAGAAAGCGTTCGAGCAGTACTTC. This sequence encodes CASSKKAFEQYF.

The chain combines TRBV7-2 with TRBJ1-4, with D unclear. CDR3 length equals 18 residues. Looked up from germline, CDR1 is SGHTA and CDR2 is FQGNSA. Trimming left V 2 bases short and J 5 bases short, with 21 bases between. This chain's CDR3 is CASSLSWFGGGGNEKLFF. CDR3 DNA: TGTGCCAGCAGCTTAAGTTGGTTCGGAGGTGGTGGCAATGAAAAACTGTTTTTT. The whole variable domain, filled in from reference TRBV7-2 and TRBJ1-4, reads GAGVSQSPSNKVTEKGKDVELRCDPISGHTALYWYRQSLGQGLEFLIYFQGNSAPDKSGLPSDRFSAERTGGSVSTLTIQRTQQEDSAVYLCASSLSWFGGGGNEKLFFGSGTQLSVL.

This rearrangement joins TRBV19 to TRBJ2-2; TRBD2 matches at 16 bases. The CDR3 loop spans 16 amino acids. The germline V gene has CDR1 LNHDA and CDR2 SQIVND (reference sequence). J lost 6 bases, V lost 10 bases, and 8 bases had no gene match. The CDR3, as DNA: TGTGCCACTGGGGGACTAGCGGGAGGGCCCGCCGGGGAGCTGTTTTTT. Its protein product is CATGGLAGGPAGELFF. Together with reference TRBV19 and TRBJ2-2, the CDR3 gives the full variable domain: DGGITQSPKYLFRKEGQNVTLSCEQNLNHDAMYWYRQDPGQGLRLIYYSQIVNDFQKGDIAEGYSVSREKKESFPLTVTSAQKNPTAFYLCATGGLAGGPAGELFFGEGSRLTVL.

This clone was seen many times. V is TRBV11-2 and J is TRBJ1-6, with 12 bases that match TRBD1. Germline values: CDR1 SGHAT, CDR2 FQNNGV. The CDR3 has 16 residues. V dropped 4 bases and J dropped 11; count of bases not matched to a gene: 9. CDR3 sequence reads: CASSSSGTGGKTPLHF. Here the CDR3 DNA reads TGTGCCAGCAGCTCATCCGGGACAGGGGGCAAGACACCCCTCCACTTT.